Sequencing of this T cell receptor (beta chain) was carried out in a study of CD8+CD57+ T cells in acquired aplastic anemia. Study results and caveats: Patient and control CD8+ Simpson's diversity was not significantly different. Overlapping CD8+ CDR3 repertoires of patients and controls contained roughly 27 shared sequences.

After removal of 3 bases from V and 4 bases from J, the junction contained 4 bases not matched to a gene. Germline assignment: CDR1 SNHLY and CDR2 FYNNEI. CDR3 length: 14 amino acids. Template material for TCR beta VDJ and CDR3 profiling consisted of genomic DNA. In TCRdb, the reads were re-called with MiXCR into one record per CDR3 protein. The sample holds 100,000 to 120,000 distinct CDR3 sequences, approximately 48% seen once. To note about this clonotype: Antigen: not known.

The material sequenced was sorted CD4+, CD8+, or CD8+CD57+ T cells (not recorded which) from PBMCs. The receptor was isolated from a human donor in good health, serving as a control. The rearrangement joins TRBV2 to TRBJ2-7; TRBD1 aligns across 9 bases. The CDR3 sequence: CASSDGTGTYEQYF. As DNA, the CDR3 is TGTGCCAGCAGTGACGGGACAGGGACATACGAGCAGTACTTC.